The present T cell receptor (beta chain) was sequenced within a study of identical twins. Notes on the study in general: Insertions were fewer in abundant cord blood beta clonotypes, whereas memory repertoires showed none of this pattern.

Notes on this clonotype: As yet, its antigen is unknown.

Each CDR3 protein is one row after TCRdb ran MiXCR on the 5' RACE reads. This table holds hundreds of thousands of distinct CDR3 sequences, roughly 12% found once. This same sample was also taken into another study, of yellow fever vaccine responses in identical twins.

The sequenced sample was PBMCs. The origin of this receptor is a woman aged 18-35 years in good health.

The CDR3 spells CATSRGAFNEQFF. The CDR3 coding sequence is TGTGCCACCAGTCGTGGGGCCTTTAATGAGCAGTTCTTC. This rearrangement joins TRBV24-1 to TRBJ2-1; perhaps TRBD1 as D (5 bases). Germline CDR1 and CDR2: KGHDR and SFDVKD. Trimming shortened V by 6 bases and J by 7 bases, and 12 bases separated the two germline ends. CDR3 length equals 13 residues.